The 11 T cell receptor beta chains given below trace back to one sample, sequenced in a study of T-cell reconstitution after alpha-beta-depleted transplantation in children. Unique molecular identifiers featured in how the TCRbeta library was prepared. TCRdb re-called the PCR reads through MiXCR, storing one row per CDR3 protein. The sample records around 380,000 distinct CDR3 sequences, roughly a tenth being singletons. The sample in question was PBMCs from the stem cell graft donor, obtained from the stem cell graft. These receptors came from a human donor who donated a stem cell graft to a child with acute myeloid leukemia.

The chain employs TRBV20-1 and TRBJ2-3; no firm D call. The CDR3 spans 16 residues. Germline V CDR1 and CDR2: DFQATT, SNEGSKA (reference sequence). The V gene lost 0 bases and the J gene lost 0 bases, with 13 bases spanning the gap. CDR3 loop: CSARDLPGPSTDTQYF. In DNA, the CDR3 is TGCAGTGCTAGAGATCTACCCGGACCTAGCACAGATACGCAGTATTTT.

This clonotype has just a few counts. J is TRBJ1-1 and V is TRBV20-1; the match to TRBD1 covers 12 bases. The CDR3 is made up of 13 amino acids. Germline V gene data show CDR1 as DFQATT and CDR2 as SNEGSKA (reference sequence). V gave up 5 bases and J gave up 5 bases; unmatched junction bases: 3. CDR3 loop: CSAGTGGVTEAFF. As DNA, the CDR3 is TGCAGTGCTGGGACAGGGGGCGTGACTGAAGCTTTCTTT.

The chain has TRBV6-5 and TRBJ1-5, with D possibly matching TRBD1 (5 bases). V lost 0 bases and J 7 bases, leaving 10 bases between the germline ends. The CDR3 is made up of 14 amino acids. CDR1 MNHEY and CDR2 SVGAGI come from the germline V gene. The CDR3 here is CASSYSEQGQPQHF. Here the CDR3 DNA reads TGTGCCAGCAGTTACTCGGAGCAGGGACAGCCCCAGCATTTT.

This rearrangement joins TRBV5-1 to TRBJ1-5; the match to TRBD1 covers 7 bases. The V and J ends lost 4 bases and 4 bases, in that order; junction bases with no gene match: 8. The CDR3 sequence is 15 residues long. Germline V lookup: CDR1 SGHRS, CDR2 YFSETQ. DNA for the CDR3: TGCGCCAGCAGCCCGGCAGGGGGGCGTAATCAGCCCCAGCATTTT. Amino acids: CASSPAGGRNQPQHF.

This clonotype has ten or more counts. The chain is built from TRBV12-3 or TRBV12-4 and TRBJ2-5, with D uncertain. V lost 6 bases, J lost 5 bases, and 7 bases lay in between. This CDR3 spans 11 amino acids. DNA of the CDR3: TGTGCCAGCAGCTTCGTGGAGACCCAGTACTTC. Translating it yields CASSFVETQYF.

Only a few counts were recorded for this clonotype. The chain has TRBV7-4 and TRBJ1-1; no definite D call. Germline V lookup: CDR1 SGHVT, CDR2 SQSDAQ. The germline V and J ends were trimmed by 1 base and 0 bases, with 6 bases remaining between them. CDR3 length equals 14 residues. CDR3 protein: CASSLEAVNTEAFF. The CDR3 coding sequence is TGTGCCAGCAGCTTAGAGGCGGTGAACACTGAAGCTTTCTTT.

V and J are TRBV7-8 and TRBJ2-1; 7 nucleotides match TRBD1. The CDR3 length is 15 residues. Unmatched junction bases numbered 13, after V lost 5 bases and J lost 9 bases. Germline-derived CDR1 and CDR2 are SGHVS and FQNEAQ. The CDR3 is CASSTPGTALGEQFF. The CDR3 nucleotides read TGTGCCAGCAGCACCCCCGGGACAGCGTTGGGTGAGCAGTTCTTC.

This chain connects TRBV7-2 to TRBJ2-7, with D perhaps given as TRBD1 or TRBD2 (6 bases each). This CDR3 contains 15 residues. The V gene lost 7 bases and the J gene lost 4 bases, with 20 bases spanning the gap. Germline V gene sequence: CDR1 SGHTA, CDR2 FQGNSA. The CDR3: CASTEGGTPGYEQYF. CDR3 DNA: TGTGCCAGCACCGAGGGGGGCACCCCTGGGTACGAGCAGTACTTC.

The V gene is TRBV20-1, the J gene TRBJ2-3; no reliable D call. CDR1 is DFQATT and CDR2 is SNEGSKA in the germline V gene (reference sequence). CDR3 length equals 13 residues. Trimming removed 0 bases at V and 4 bases at J, with 8 bases between. The CDR3 here is CSARELGADTQYF. CDR3 DNA sequence: TGCAGTGCTAGAGAGCTAGGTGCAGATACGCAGTATTTT.

This clonotype was counted at least ten times. The chain links TRBV5-1 to TRBJ2-1; 7 nucleotides line up with TRBD1. The CDR3 has 12 residues. Germline lookup yields CDR1 SGHRS and CDR2 YFSETQ. Trimming at V came to 4 bases and at J to 7 bases, leaving 2 bases not matched to a gene. CDR3 loop: CASSTRGNEQFF. The CDR3 DNA follows: TGCGCCAGCAGCACCAGGGGGAATGAGCAGTTCTTC. The entire variable domain, with the rest obtained from reference TRBV5-1 and TRBJ2-1, is as follows: KAGVTQTPRYLIKTRGQQVTLSCSPISGHRSVSWYQQTPGQGLQFLFEYFSETQRNKGNFPGRFSGRQFSNSRSEMNVSTLELGDSALYLCASSTRGNEQFFGPGTRLTVL.

This chain links TRBV12-3 or TRBV12-4 with TRBJ1-5; no reliable D call. CDR3 length: 14 amino acids. Trimming shortened V by 5 bases and J by 9 bases, and 17 bases separated the two germline ends. The CDR3 sequence: CASSTFVGSRPQHF. The CDR3 DNA reads TGTGCCAGCAGTACCTTTGTGGGGTCCCGGCCCCAGCATTTT.